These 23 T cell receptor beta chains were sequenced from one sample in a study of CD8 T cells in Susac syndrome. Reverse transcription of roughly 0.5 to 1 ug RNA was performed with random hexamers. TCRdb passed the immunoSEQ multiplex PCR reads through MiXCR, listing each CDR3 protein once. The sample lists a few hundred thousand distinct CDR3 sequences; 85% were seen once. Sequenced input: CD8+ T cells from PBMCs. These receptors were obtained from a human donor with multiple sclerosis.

The CDR3 region is CASSPDRGVSGELFF. The CDR3 DNA sequence: TGTGCCAGCAGTCCGGACAGGGGGGTTAGCGGGGAGCTGTTTTTT. The chain recombines TRBV28 with TRBJ2-2, with TRBD1 matching 10 bases. Germline values: CDR1 MDHEN, CDR2 SYDVKM. The CDR3 spans 15 residues. J was trimmed by 7 bases and V by 5 bases; bases with no gene match: 7.

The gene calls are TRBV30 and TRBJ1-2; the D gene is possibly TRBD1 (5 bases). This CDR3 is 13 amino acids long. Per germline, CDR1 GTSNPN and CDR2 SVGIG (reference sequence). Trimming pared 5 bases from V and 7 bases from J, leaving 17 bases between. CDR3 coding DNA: TGTGCCTGGTGGGAAGGGGAATGGGGTGGCTACACCTTC. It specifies CAWWEGEWGGYTF.

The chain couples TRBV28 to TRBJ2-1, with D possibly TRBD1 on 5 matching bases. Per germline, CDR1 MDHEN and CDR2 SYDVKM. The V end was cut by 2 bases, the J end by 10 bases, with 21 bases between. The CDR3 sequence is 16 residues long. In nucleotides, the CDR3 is TGTGCCAGCAGTTTACGCGACAGACTTCCCAATCCGGAGCAGTTCTTC. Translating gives CASSLRDRLPNPEQFF.

CDR3 in DNA: TGTGCCAGCAGTTTATCGGGGGGAGAGACCCAGTACTTC. It yields the protein CASSLSGGETQYF. V is TRBV28 and J is TRBJ2-5, with 7 bases lining up with TRBD2. CDR3 size: 13 residues. Trimming cost V 1 base and J 4 bases; bases outside gene matches: 0. Germline-derived CDR1 and CDR2 are MDHEN and SYDVKM.

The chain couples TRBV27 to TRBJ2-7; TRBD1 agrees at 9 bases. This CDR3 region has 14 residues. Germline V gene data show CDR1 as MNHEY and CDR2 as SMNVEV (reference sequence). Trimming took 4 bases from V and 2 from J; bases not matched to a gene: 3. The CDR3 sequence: CASSWGQGPYEQYF. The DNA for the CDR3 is TGTGCCAGCAGTTGGGGACAGGGCCCCTACGAGCAGTACTTC.

The CDR3 region is CASSLLEGTNVLTF. The CDR3, as DNA: TGTGCCAGCAGCTTACTCGAGGGAACCAACGTCCTGACTTTC. V and J are TRBV13 and TRBJ2-6; D is possibly TRBD2 (5 bases). The ends were cut back, 2 bases at V and 8 bases at J, with 10 bases in the middle. The CDR3 spans 14 residues. Germline V gene data show CDR1 as PRHDT and CDR2 as FYEKMQ (reference sequence).

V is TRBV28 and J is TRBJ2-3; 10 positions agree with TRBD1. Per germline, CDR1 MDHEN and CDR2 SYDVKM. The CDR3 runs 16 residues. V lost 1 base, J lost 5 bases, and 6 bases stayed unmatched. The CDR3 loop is CASSLFGTGVGDTQYF. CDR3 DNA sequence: TGTGCCAGCAGTTTATTCGGGACAGGGGTTGGAGATACGCAGTATTTT.

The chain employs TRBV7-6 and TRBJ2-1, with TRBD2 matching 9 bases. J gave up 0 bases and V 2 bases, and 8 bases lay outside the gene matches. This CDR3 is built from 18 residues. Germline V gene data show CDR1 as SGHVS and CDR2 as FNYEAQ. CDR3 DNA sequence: TGTGCCAGCAGCTTAAGTCGGGGTAGCGGGAGCTCCTACAATGAGCAGTTCTTC. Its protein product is CASSLSRGSGSSYNEQFF.

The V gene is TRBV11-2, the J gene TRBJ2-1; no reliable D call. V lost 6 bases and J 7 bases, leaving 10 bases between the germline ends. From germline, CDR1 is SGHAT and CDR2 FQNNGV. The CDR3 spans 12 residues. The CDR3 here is CASRPPWNEQFF. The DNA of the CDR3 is TGTGCCAGCAGGCCGCCCTGGAATGAGCAGTTCTTC.

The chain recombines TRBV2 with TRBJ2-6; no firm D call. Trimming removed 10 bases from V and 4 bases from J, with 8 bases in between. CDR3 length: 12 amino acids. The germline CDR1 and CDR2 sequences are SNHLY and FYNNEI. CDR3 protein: CATVSGANVLTF. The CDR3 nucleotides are TGTGCCACCGTGTCCGGGGCCAACGTCCTGACTTTC.

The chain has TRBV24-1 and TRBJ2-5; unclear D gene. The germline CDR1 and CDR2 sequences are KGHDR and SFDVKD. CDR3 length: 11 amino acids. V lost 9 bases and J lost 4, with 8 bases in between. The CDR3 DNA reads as TGTGCCACCCCTATGATAGAGACCCAGTACTTC. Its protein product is CATPMIETQYF.

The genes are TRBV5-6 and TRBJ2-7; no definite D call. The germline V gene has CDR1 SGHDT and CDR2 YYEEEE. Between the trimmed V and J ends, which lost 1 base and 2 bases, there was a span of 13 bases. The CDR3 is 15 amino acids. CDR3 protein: CASSLTPQNAYEQYF. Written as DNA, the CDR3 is TGTGCCAGCAGCTTGACTCCTCAAAACGCCTACGAGCAGTACTTC.

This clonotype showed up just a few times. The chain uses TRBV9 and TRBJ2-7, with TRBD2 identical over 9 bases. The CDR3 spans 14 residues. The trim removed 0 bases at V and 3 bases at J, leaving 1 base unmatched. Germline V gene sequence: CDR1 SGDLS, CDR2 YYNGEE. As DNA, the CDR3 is TGTGCCAGCAGCGTAGAACTAGCGGGCTACGAGCAGTACTTC. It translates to CASSVELAGYEQYF.

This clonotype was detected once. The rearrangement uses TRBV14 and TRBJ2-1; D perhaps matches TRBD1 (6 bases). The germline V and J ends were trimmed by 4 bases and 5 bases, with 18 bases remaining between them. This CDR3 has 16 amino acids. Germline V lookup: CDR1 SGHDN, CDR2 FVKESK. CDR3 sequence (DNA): TGTGCCAGCAGCCCGTGGGACACCCGTCGGCACAATGAGCAGTTCTTC. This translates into CASSPWDTRRHNEQFF.

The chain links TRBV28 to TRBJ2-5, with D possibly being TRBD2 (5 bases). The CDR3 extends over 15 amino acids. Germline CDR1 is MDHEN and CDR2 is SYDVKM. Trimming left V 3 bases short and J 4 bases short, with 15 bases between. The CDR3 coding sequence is TGTGCCAGCAGTTTCGGTCTACAAGAGGGAGAGACCCAGTACTTC. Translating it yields CASSFGLQEGETQYF.

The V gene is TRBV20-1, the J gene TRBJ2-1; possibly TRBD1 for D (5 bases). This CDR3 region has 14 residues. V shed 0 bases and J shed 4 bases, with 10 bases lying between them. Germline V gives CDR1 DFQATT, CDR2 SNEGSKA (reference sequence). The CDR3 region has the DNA TGCAGTGCTAGAGATCCAGACAGATACAATGAGCAGTTCTTC. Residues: CSARDPDRYNEQFF.

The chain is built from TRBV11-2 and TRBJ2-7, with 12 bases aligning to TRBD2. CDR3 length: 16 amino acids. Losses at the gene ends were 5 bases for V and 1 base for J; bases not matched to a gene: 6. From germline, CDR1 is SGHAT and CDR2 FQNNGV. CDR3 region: CASSQQGLAGSYEQYF. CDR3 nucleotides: TGTGCCAGCAGCCAACAAGGACTAGCGGGATCCTACGAGCAGTACTTC.

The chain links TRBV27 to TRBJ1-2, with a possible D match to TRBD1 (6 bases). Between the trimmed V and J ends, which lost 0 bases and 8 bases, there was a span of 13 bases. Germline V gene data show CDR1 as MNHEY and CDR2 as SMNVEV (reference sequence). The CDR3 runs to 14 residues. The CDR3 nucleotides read TGTGCCAGCAGTTTATCCGTACAGGGAGGCGGCTACACCTTC. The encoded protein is CASSLSVQGGGYTF.

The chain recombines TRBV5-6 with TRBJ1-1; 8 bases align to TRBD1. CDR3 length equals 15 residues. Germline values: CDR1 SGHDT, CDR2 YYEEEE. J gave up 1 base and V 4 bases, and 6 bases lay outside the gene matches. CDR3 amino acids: CASSGGDRRNTEAFF. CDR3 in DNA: TGTGCCAGCAGCGGAGGGGACAGGCGGAACACTGAAGCTTTCTTT. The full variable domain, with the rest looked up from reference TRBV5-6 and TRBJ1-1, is DAGVTQSPTHLIKTRGQQVTLRCSPKSGHDTVSWYQQALGQGPQFIFQYYEEEERQRGNFPDRFSGHQFPNYSSELNVNALLLGDSALYLCASSGGDRRNTEAFFGQGTRLTVV.

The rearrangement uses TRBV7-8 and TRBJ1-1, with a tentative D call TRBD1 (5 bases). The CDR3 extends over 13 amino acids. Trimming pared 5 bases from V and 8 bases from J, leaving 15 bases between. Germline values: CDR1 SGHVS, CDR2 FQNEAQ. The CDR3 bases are TGTGCCAGCAGCGAACCGGGACGGACGGAAGCTTTCTTT. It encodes CASSEPGRTEAFF.

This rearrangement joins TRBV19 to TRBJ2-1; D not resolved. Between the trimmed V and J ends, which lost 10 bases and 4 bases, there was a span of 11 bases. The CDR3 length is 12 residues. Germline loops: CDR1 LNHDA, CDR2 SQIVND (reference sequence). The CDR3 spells CATQKDYNEQFF. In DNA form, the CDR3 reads TGTGCCACGCAGAAGGATTACAATGAGCAGTTCTTC.

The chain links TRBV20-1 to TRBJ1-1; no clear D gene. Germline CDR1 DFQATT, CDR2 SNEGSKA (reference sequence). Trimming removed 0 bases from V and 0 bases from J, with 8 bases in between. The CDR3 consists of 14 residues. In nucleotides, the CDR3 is TGCAGTGCTAGAGAGCAGAGTCTGAACACTGAAGCTTTCTTT. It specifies CSAREQSLNTEAFF.

This CDR3 reads CASTLAGGPQTQYF. DNA of the CDR3: TGTGCCAGCACACTAGCGGGAGGGCCTCAGACCCAGTACTTC. V and J are TRBV28 and TRBJ2-5; 13 bases line up with TRBD2. Germline CDR1 and CDR2: MDHEN and SYDVKM. This CDR3 has 14 amino acids. Unmatched junction bases numbered 5, after V lost 7 bases and J lost 6 bases.